The present entry profiles one T cell receptor (beta chain) with its context. Its antigen is unknown. No quality values exist for individual bases; no much larger clone is one base distant. The data were obtained in a study of CD8 T cells in ankylosing spondylitis (TCRdb year 2017). About the investigation overall: T cell receptor beta repertoires were profiled in healthy donors and ankylosing spondylitis patients so that disease-linked TCR variants could be found. In total, the full study cohort was made up of 85 to 140 healthy donors and about two dozen ankylosing spondylitis patients. Peripheral blood samples were taken, and synovial fluid was additionally collected from ankylosing spondylitis patients. What the work shows at the level of the full study, not this receptor alone: A CD8+ phenotype was shown by the disease-linked clones, which were found at relatively low frequencies in peripheral blood. Significant enrichment of the disease-linked clones was reported in matched synovial fluid samples from ankylosing spondylitis patients. Some of the motif variants had been reported before in the synovial fluid and blood of reactive arthritis patients, a finding that suggests common disease-initiation mechanisms. A TCR beta motif made up of several highly homologous amino acid variants appeared to be characteristic of blood from ankylosing spondylitis patients.

Sequencing took place on an Illumina HiSeq 2500. Quantitative 5'-RACE with molecular barcodes was the method used to prepare the TCR beta libraries. For the original study's pipeline: A new computational method, built on a probabilistic model of VDJ rearrangement, was used to identify disease-linked TCR variants. The public sequencing data were trimmed at Q25 with fastp and processed into clonotypes with MiXCR by TCRdb, which kept only in-frame beta chains. Identical CDR3 protein sequences are pooled into one entry, listed with their most common genes and DNA. TCRdb's processing, not the authors' own work, is the source of the V and J calls. For this sample the table gives some 800,000 distinct CDR3 sequences, of which about an eighth were detected only once. Roughly 0.51% of the sample is held by the ten biggest clonotypes. Looking up the germline V gene yields CDR1 MNHEY and CDR2 SVGEGT. The cysteine opens and the phenylalanine closes a CDR3 of 13 amino acids. Of the read, only the CDR3 DNA is kept; its 39 bases are in frame from base 1. V is cut by 5 bases and J by 2 bases, and the space between the germline ends is 10 bases.

The sequencing input was blood, either unsorted or a sorted T cell fraction (not recorded which). This clonotype was sampled from a male donor with ankylosing spondylitis. In this chain, TRBV6-2 or TRBV6-3 is recombined with TRBJ2-7; D gene: possibly TRBD1, on 6 matching bases. The CDR3 sequence is CASSKTGPYEQYF. The bases read TGTGCCAGCAGTAAGACAGGTCCCTACGAGCAGTACTTC.